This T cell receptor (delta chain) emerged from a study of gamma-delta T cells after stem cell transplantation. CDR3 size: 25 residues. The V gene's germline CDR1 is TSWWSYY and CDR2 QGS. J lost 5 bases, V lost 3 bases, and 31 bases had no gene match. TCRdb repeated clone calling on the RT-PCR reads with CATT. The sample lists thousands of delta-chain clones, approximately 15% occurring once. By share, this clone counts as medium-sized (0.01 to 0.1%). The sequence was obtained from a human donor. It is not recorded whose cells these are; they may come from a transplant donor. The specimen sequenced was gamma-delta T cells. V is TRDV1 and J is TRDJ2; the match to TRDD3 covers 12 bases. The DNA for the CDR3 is TGTGCTCTTGGGGACTCAAGGAAGGTTACCAAGCAGTACTGGGGGATACCAGGTAGTACAGCACAACTCTTCTTT. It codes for CALGDSRKVTKQYWGIPGSTAQLFF.